The T cell receptor beta chain described here comes from a study of control samples from healthy donors and cancer patients (dated by TCRdb to 2018 to 2021). This clone came up once. This receptor's antigen is unknown. There are no base qualities to consult, and no much larger clone falls within one base. Trimming at the junction amounts to 9 bases on V and 3 bases on J, and the germline ends lie 13 bases apart. CDR1 and CDR2 are read off the germline V gene as KGHDR and SFDVKD. The CDR3 covers 14 residues, taking in both the cysteine and the phenylalanine. Only the CDR3 region is kept as DNA, spanning 42 bases read in frame from base 1. Receptor amplification or capture employed the immunoSEQ multiplex PCR assay. Imported from immuneACCESS, the table was reduced by TCRdb to in-frame sequences with V and J called. These copies leave out some clones; in studies compared against another copy, an unresolved V gene accounts for under half, and the cause of the remainder is not known. The sample table contains around 100,000 clones; only one count was recorded for less than 90% of them. The top ten hold 15% to 20% of the sample.

The chain joins TRBV24-1 to TRBJ2-2; the D gene is perhaps TRBD2, from 7 matching bases. Sequenced: blood. This clonotype was sampled from a woman in her forties or fifties in good health. The CDR3 reads CATPGRGDTGELFF. The nucleotide sequence reads as follows: TGTGCCACCCCGGGGAGGGGGGACACCGGGGAGCTGTTTTTT.